The rows below give T cell receptor beta chains drawn from one sample of a study of blood T cell repertoires in COVID-19. TCRdb's copy holds only in-frame clones and misses some; the assay was immunoSEQ multiplex PCR. The sample yields roughly 120,000 clones, almost 85% seen once. Sample: peripheral blood. These receptors originate from a man in his 70s with active or convalescent COVID-19. The CDR3 runs from the conserved cysteine through the conserved F or W. The size of a clone is reported for some rows only, either as once, few or many, or as a class for expanded clones.

V gene,CDR3 length,clone size,J gene,CDR3 protein
TRBV28,16,-,TRBJ2-7,CASGQPSTGFFYEQYF
TRBV6-2/TRBV6-3,12,once,TRBJ2-2,CASSEVTGELFF
TRBV12-2,15,-,TRBJ2-7,CASRAMRRANYEQYF
TRBV7-6,13,-,TRBJ2-5,CASSFGRSETQYF
TRBV7-2,18,-,TRBJ2-7,CASSTGTSGTYPPYEQYF
TRBV7-6,14,-,TRBJ2-5,CASSLDTSWETQYF
TRBV7-2,18,-,TRBJ2-2,CASSLAQGAPRWTGELFF
TRBV10-3,13,-,TRBJ1-2,CAISEVTGGGYTF
TRBV9,16,-,TRBJ2-2,CASSSPGLAGSGELFF
TRBV5-6,16,-,TRBJ2-5,CASSLDGTGVRETQYF
TRBV7-2,18,-,TRBJ2-7,CASSLQTTSGGFSYEQYF
TRBV5-6,15,-,TRBJ1-6,CASSLEQGFNSPLHF
TRBV5-4,18,once,TRBJ2-2,CASSLGSSGGMNTGELFF
TRBV7-9,14,-,TRBJ1-5,CASSLEMDRAPQHF
TRBV21-1,16,-,TRBJ2-5,CASSVRQGGEQETQYF
TRBV11-3,14,-,TRBJ2-7,CASSLTNTGLAQYF
TRBV7-6,16,-,TRBJ1-3,CASSFTALGGRNTIYF
TRBV11-2,16,-,TRBJ2-3,CASSSRTVSSTDTQYF
TRBV9,12,few,TRBJ2-7,CASSVVGPPRDF
TRBV12-1,17,-,TRBJ1-5,CASSFSPSGGRHQPQHF
TRBV11-3,16,-,TRBJ1-2,CASSDRTGGRNYGYTF
TRBV2,11,-,TRBJ1-1,CASSARVEAFF
TRBV13,16,-,TRBJ1-1,CASSLRSAGINTEAFF
TRBV7-2,14,-,TRBJ2-2,CASSLARSSGELFF
TRBV28,13,-,TRBJ1-2,CASRTGIIYGYTF
TRBV10-1,17,once,TRBJ2-2,CASSEKVSGTCTGELFF
TRBV7-2,13,-,TRBJ2-2,CASNRGNTGELFF
TRBV7-9,12,few,TRBJ2-7,CASSDFGYEQYF
TRBV7-6,15,-,TRBJ2-1,CASSLGLTANNEQFF
TRBV7-8,14,-,TRBJ2-2,CASSFGTHTGELFF
TRBV18,16,few,TRBJ1-4,CASSRSIVLTNEKLFF
TRBV15,15,-,TRBJ2-7,CATSRALAGAYEQYF
TRBV18,14,-,TRBJ1-6,CASSPQASDSPLHF
TRBV7-2,18,-,TRBJ2-1,CASSLSGTSGGAYNEQFF
TRBV6-2/TRBV6-3,15,-,TRBJ2-1,CASSPSLAAGDEQFF
TRBV7-3,15,once,TRBJ2-7,CASSLTGGSIYEQYF
TRBV27,17,few,TRBJ2-1,CASSLGHGWTSSNEQFF